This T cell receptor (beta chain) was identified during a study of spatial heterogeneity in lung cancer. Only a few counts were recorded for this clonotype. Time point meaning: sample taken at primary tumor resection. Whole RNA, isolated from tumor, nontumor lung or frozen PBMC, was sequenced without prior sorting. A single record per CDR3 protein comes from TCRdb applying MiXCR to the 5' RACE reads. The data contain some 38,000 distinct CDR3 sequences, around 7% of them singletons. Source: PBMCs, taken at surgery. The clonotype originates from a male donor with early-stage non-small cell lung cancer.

CDR3 amino acids: CASSYWPSQGLVDTQYF. The CDR3, as DNA: TGTGCCAGCAGTTATTGGCCCTCCCAGGGGTTGGTAGATACGCAGTATTTT. The chain recombines TRBV6-9 with TRBJ2-3, with D perhaps TRBD1 (6 bases). The V and J ends lost 1 base and 5 bases respectively, with 19 bases between them. In germline, CDR1 is MNHGY, CDR2 SVAAGI. The CDR3 contains 17 residues.